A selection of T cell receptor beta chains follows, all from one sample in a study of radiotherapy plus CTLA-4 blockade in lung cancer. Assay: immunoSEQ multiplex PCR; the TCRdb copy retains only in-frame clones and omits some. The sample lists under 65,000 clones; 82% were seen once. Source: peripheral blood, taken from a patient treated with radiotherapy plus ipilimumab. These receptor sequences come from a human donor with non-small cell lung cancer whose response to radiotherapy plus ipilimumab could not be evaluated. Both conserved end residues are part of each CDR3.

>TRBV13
CASSLEGVGNTIYF
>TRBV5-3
CARSSRGNTEAFF
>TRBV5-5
CASSLAATANTGELFF
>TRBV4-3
CASSLAGLTTDTQYF
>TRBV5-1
CASSWARGGRDYEQYF
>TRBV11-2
CASSLSGAGANVLTF
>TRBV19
CASSKLGQGADRQYF
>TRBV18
CASSSGGYEQYF
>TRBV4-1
CASSQGGRRQGAYEQYF
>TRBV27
CASSQRGQDGYTF
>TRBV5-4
CACNSGGARETQYF
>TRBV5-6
CASSPGGKSYEQYF
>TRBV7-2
CASSPGPRNEQFF
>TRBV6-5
CASRSSGSTTYEQYF
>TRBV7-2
CASSLGGTSGGLTGELFF
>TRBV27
CASSLSRGNSYEQYF
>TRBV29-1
CSVEGQGGDTQYF
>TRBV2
CASLDRKGDEKLFF
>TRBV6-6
CASSYSRDYEQYF
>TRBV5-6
CASRRRGPWTEAFF
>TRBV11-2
CASSLDGRGGYTF
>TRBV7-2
CASSSRGGAYEQYF
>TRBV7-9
CASSLADRVVNEQFF
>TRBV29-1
CSVEPIVVGEQETQYF
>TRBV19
CASSIAGQGNYEQYF
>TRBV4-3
CASSQETRVYEQYF
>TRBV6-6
CASGGQANTGELFF
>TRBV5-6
CASSLVAGGLGEQYF
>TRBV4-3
CASSQDRRQGARDTQYF
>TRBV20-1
CSAHSPSEQYF
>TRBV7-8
CASLPPGGQNYGYTF
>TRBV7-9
CASSLGTGNYGYTF
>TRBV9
CASSVAFDQPQHF
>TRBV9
CASSSDFSRTDTQYF
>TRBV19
CASSIGAGGSNQPQHF
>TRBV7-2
CASSFMSGNTDTQYF
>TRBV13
CASSQDSYEQYF
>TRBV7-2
CASSSQPNYGYTF
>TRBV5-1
CASSSRGQGNNEQFF
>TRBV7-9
CASSLGGQVNSGNTIYF
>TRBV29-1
CKGTGDANEQFF
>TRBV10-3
CAIRGSGRFDTGELFF
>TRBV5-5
CASSLIGGQETQYF
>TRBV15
CATSPRRQGHSPLHF
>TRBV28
CASRQANQPQHF
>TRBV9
CASSGGTGGYNEQFF
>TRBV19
CASSISTGGYTYEQYF
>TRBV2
CASSFGQLTGGEQYF
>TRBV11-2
CASSLRDHTEAFF
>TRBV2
CASTKQGATGELFF
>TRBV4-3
CASSPGLIYEQYF
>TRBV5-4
CASSPRGSGNTIYF
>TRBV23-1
CASSQPHRGRCNNEQFF
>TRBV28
CASRTSAYEQYF
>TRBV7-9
CASSNAGGTYEQYF
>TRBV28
CASLERGTDPYEQYF
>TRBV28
CASTKGGRGTEAFF
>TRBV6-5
CASSSRRYTEAFF
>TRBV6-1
CASRRTGLNTGELFF